This T cell receptor beta chain is from a study of shared clonotypes between healthy human individuals. About the study: Three plates were used per donor for CD4 naive, three for CD4 memory, two for CD8 naive and one for CD8 memory. General study results and limits: Generally, naive subsets came out with larger estimated richness than memory subsets.

Data came from immunoSEQ multiplex PCR; TCRdb stores just in-frame clones and leaves some out. Seen here are hundreds of thousands of clones, about 74% observed once, and the top ten hold over 1.5%. The V gene's germline CDR1 is SGHVS and CDR2 FQNEAQ. The CDR3 consists of 13 residues. V lost 1 base to trimming and J lost 7 bases, with 7 bases between them. In its sample, this clone was seen a few times. No antigen is known for it. The chain couples TRBV7-8 to TRBJ1-4; D gene ambiguous. Input material: memory CD4+ T cells sorted from blood. Subset here: CD45RA-negative fraction. The receptor comes from a woman aged 25 to 45 in good health. The CDR3 protein is CASSLGGVEKLFF. The CDR3 nucleotides are TGTGCCAGCAGCTTAGGTGGGGTTGAAAAACTGTTTTTT. The full variable domain, with the rest looked up from reference TRBV7-8 and TRBJ1-4, is GAGVSQSPRYKVAKRGQDVALRCDPISGHVSLFWYQQALGQGPEFLTYFQNEAQLDKSGLPSDRFFAERPEGSVSTLKIQRTQQEDSAVYLCASSLGGVEKLFFGSGTQLSVL.